This TCR beta chain is drawn from a study of T cell responses to AZD1222 COVID-19 vaccine. Broader study findings: Recipients of AZD1222 seropositive at baseline numbered only five or six. Females outnumbered males among donors, who were mostly white British; clonal diversity was possibly underestimated.

This CDR3 has 15 residues. Trimming removed 1 base from V and 0 bases from J, with 7 bases in between. Germline V lookup: CDR1 SGHTA, CDR2 FQGNSA. As concerns this clone: The antigen is undetermined.

Only in-frame clones appear in the TCRdb table, and some are missing; sequencing was by immunoSEQ multiplex PCR. This table has approximately 180,000 clones, 80% to 90% appearing once. The chain couples TRBV7-2 to TRBJ2-1; D not certain. The clonotype was recovered from an adult in good health. The material sequenced was peripheral blood, taken on day 0 of AZD1222 vaccination. The CDR3: CASSLGRNSYNEQFF. For the CDR3, the DNA is TGTGCCAGCAGCTTAGGCAGGAACTCCTACAATGAGCAGTTCTTC.